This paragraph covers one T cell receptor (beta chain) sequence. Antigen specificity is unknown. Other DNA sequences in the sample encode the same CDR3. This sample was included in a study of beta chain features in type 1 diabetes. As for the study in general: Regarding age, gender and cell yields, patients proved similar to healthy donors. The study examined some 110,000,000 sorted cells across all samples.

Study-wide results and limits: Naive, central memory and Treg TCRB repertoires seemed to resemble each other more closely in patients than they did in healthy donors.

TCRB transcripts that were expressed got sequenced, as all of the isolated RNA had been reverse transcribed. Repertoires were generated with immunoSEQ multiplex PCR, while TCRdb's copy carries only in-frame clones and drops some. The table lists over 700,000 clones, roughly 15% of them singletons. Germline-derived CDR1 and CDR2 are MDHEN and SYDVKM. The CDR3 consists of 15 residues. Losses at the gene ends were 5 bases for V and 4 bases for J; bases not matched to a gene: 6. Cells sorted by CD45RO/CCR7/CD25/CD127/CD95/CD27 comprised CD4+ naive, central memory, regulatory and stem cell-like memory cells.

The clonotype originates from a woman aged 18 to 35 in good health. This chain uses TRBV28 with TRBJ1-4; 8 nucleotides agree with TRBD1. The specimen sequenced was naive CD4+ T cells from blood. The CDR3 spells CASSLRTGLNEKLFF. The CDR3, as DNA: TGTGCCAGCAGTCTCAGGACAGGGCTTAATGAAAAACTGTTTTTT.